The clone carrying this T cell receptor beta chain came up many times. Antigen unknown. The CDR3 loop spans 13 amino acids. Per germline, CDR1 MDHEN and CDR2 SYDVKM. V lost 5 bases and J lost 3, with 8 bases in between. The data belong to a study of T cells after yellow fever vaccination. Broader study findings: Boosting was followed by the reappearance of most primary-vaccination clones (roughly 95% CD4, about 90% CD8). Abundant clonotypes (contaminants from the bulk population) could be present in FACS-sorted repertoires. It was the secondary response that reached its peak faster, day 5 versus 15, but it was weaker.

TCRdb processed the 5' RACE reads anew with MiXCR; each CDR3 protein has one entry. Among about 310,000 distinct CDR3 sequences listed, 3.6% were seen once. The chain is built from TRBV28 and TRBJ2-1, with D possibly being TRBD1 (6 bases). This receptor was identified in a young man who received the YFV17D yellow fever vaccine. The material was PBMCs, obtained on the day of the yellow fever booster vaccination. In nucleotides, the CDR3 is TGTGCCAGCAGTCAGGACAGCTACAATGAGCAGTTCTTC. Translation: CASSQDSYNEQFF.